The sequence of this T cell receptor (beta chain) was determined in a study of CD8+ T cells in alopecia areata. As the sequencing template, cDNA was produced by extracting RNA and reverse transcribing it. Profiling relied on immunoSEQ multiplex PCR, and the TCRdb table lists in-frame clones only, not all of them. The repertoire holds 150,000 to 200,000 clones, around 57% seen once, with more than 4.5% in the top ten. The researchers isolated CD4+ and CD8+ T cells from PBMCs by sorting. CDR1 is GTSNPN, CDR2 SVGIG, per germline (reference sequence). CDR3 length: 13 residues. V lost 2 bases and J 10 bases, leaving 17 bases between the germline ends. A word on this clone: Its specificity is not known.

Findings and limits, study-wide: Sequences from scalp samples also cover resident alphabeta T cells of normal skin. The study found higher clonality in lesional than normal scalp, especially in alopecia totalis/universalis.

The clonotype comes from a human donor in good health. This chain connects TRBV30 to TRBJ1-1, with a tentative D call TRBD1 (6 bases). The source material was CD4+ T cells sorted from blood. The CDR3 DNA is TGTGCCTGGAGTCGCGAGATACAGGGTCTAGCTTTCTTT. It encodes CAWSREIQGLAFF.